A single sample is the source of the 5 T cell receptor beta chains below, sequenced in a study of OX40 agonist ivuxolimab in advanced cancers. Using immunoSEQ multiplex PCR, the repertoire was profiled, and TCRdb retains in-frame clones only, with some absent. The sample contains 20,000 to 30,000 clones, roughly 88% of which appear only once. Sequenced here: CD4+ or CD8+ T cells sorted from blood, sampled in a trial of the OX40 agonist ivuxolimab. The receptors derive from an adult with an advanced solid tumor such as melanoma, head and neck, liver or kidney cancer.

Written as DNA, the CDR3 is TGTGCCAGCAGCTTAGTGGGACAGGATATTCCTACGAGAGGCTATGGGCAGTACTTC. Protein: CASSLVGQDIPTRGYGQYF. The J gene is TRBJ2-7, the V gene TRBV7-9, with TRBD1 matching over 8 bases. This CDR3 contains 19 residues. V shed 1 base, J shed 9 bases, and the junction held 23 bases outside the gene matches. Germline V gene data show CDR1 as SEHNR and CDR2 as FQNEAQ (reference sequence).

The rearrangement links TRBV27 to TRBJ2-7, with D perhaps TRBD2 (5 bases). Trimming took off 3 bases at V and 0 bases at J, with 12 bases between the two ends. This CDR3 comprises 15 residues. Germline assignment: CDR1 MNHEY and CDR2 SMNVEV (reference sequence). The CDR3 reads CASSLGVGSSYEQYF. CDR3 nucleotides: TGTGCCAGCAGTTTGGGAGTAGGGAGCTCCTACGAGCAGTACTTC.

The J gene is TRBJ2-7, the V gene TRBV5-1, with TRBD2 matching 11 bases. V dropped 2 bases and J dropped 2; count of bases not matched to a gene: 3. CDR1 is SGHRS and CDR2 is YFSETQ in the germline V gene. CDR3 length: 15 residues. The CDR3 here is CASSFLTSGAYEQYF. In DNA, the CDR3 is TGCGCCAGCAGCTTCCTGACTAGCGGGGCCTACGAGCAGTACTTC.

The chain combines TRBV18 with TRBJ2-1; 8 bases fit TRBD1. CDR1 and CDR2 (germline): KGHSH, LQKENI. V dropped 2 bases and J dropped 4; count of bases not matched to a gene: 7. The CDR3 is 16 residues long. The CDR3 is CASSPAPGQVYNEQFF. CDR3 nucleotides: TGTGCCAGCTCACCAGCCCCGGGACAGGTATACAATGAGCAGTTCTTC.

The chain links TRBV28 to TRBJ1-3; the D gene is possibly TRBD1 (6 bases). V was cut by 6 bases and J by 0 bases, with 15 bases left in between. CDR1 is MDHEN, CDR2 SYDVKM, per germline. CDR3 length equals 16 residues. The CDR3 spells CASSPHRTASGNTIYF. As DNA, the CDR3 is TGTGCCAGCAGCCCTCATCGGACAGCCTCTGGAAACACCATATATTTT.